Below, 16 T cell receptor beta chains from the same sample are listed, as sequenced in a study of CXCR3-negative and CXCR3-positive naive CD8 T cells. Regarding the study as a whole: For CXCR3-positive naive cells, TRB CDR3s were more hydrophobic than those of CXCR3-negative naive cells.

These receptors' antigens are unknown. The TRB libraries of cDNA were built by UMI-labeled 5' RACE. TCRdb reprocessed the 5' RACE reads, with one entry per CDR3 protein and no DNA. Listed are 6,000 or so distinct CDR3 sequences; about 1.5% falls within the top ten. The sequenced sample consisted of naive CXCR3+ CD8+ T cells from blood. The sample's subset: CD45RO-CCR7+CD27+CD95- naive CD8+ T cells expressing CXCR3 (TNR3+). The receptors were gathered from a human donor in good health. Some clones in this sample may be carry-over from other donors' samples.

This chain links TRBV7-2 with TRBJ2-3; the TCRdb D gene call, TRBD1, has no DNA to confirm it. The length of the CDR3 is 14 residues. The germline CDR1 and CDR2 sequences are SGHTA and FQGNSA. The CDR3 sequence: CASSLVGAADTQYF.

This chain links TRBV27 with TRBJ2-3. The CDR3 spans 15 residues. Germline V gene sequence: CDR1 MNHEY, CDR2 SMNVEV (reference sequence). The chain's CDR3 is CASSDHPGSTDTQYF.

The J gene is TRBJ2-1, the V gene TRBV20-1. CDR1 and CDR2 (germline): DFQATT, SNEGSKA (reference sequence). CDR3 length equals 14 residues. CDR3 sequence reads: CSALTSSSYNEQFF.

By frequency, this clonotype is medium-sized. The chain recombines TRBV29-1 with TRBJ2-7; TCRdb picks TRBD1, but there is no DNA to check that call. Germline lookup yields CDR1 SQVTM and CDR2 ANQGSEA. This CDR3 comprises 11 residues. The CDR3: CSVHRGYEQYF.

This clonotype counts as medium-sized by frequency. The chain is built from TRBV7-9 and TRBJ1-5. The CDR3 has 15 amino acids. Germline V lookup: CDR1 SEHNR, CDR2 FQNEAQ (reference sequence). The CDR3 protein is CASSLGDDLNQPQHF. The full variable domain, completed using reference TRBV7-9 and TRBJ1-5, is DTGVSQNPRHKITKRGQNVTFRCDPISEHNRLYWYRQTLGQGPEFLTYFQNEAQLEKSRLLSDRFSAERPKGSFSTLEIQRTEQGDSAMYLCASSLGDDLNQPQHFGDGTRLSIL.

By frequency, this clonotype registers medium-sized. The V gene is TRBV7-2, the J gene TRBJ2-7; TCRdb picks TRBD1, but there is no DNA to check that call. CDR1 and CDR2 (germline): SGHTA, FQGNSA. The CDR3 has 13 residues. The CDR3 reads CASSPMTGLEQYF.

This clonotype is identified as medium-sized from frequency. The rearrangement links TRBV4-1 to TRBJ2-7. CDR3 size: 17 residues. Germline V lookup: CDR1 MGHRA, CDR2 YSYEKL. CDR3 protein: CASSQDDGPSLSYEQYF.

The CDR3 sequence is CASSYRGASTDTQYF. This chain links TRBV5-1 with TRBJ2-3; TCRdb gives TRBD1 as the D gene, but with no DNA this cannot be confirmed. CDR1 and CDR2 (germline): SGHRS, YFSETQ. The CDR3 totals 15 residues.

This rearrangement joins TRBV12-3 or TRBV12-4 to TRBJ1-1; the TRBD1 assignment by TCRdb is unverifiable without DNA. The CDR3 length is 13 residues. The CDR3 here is CASNGQENTEAFF.

CDR3 amino acids: CASSLMASGGTDTQYF. The chain joins TRBV7-3 to TRBJ2-3; the TCRdb D gene call, TRBD2, has no DNA to confirm it. The CDR3 has 16 amino acids. The germline V gene encodes CDR1 SGHTA and CDR2 FQGTGA.

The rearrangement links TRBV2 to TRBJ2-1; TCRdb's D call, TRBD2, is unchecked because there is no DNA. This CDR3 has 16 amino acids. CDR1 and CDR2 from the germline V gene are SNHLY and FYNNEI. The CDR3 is CASSEALAGENNEQFF.

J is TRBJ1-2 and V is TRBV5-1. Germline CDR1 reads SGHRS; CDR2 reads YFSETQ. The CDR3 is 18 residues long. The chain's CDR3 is CASSPTDEGELADYGYTF.

The chain's CDR3 is CASSPGQGYGYTF. The genes are TRBV19 and TRBJ1-2; TCRdb's assignment of TRBD1 cannot be checked, as there is no DNA. Germline-derived CDR1 and CDR2 are LNHDA and SQIVND (reference sequence). The CDR3 has 13 amino acids.

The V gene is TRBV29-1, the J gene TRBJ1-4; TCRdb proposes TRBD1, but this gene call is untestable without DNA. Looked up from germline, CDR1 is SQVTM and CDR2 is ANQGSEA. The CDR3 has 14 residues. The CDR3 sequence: CSFDPGTGKEKLFF.

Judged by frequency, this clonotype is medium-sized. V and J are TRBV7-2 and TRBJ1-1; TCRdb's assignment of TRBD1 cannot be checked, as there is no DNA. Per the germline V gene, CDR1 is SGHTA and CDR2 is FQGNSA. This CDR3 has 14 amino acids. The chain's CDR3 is CASSLSGFGAEAFF.

This chain's CDR3 is CSAREEGDGNTIYF. The chain uses TRBV20-1 and TRBJ1-3; TCRdb's D call, TRBD1, is unchecked because there is no DNA. Per the germline V gene, CDR1 is DFQATT and CDR2 is SNEGSKA (reference sequence). The CDR3 loop spans 14 amino acids.